The present entry profiles one T cell receptor (beta chain) with its context. Here immunoSEQ multiplex PCR was the method, and the copy in TCRdb shows in-frame clones only, minus some. The top ten clones hold roughly 1.6% of a sample with over 250,000 clones, roughly 84% of them seen once. The entry originates in a study of blood T cell repertoires in COVID-19. The CDR3 extends over 16 amino acids. The chain is built from TRBV7-5 and TRBJ1-2; the table names TRBD1, a call not compared with the DNA. TRBV7-5 is listed as a pseudogene. Sequenced input: peripheral blood. This TCR came from a human donor with COVID-19, enrolled during active disease. The donor label of this sample is uncertain. The CDR3 region has the DNA TGTGCCAGAAGCTGGGGCCCAATCCGAACGAACTATGGCTACACCTTC. Translation gives CARSWGPIRTNYGYTF.